These T cell receptor beta chains were read from a single sample in a study of blood T cells in healthy people across ages. MiXCR was run by TCRdb on the 5' RACE reads, yielding one entry per CDR3 protein. The repertoire includes about 1.5 million distinct CDR3 sequences, around 42% of them detected once, and roughly 8.2% sits in the top ten. The material sequenced was blood. The receptor set was obtained from a young woman in good health. Each CDR3 is given without its conserved first and last residue. Each record gives: V gene, CDR3 protein.

TRBV12-3/TRBV12-4,ASSPTGRDEQY
TRBV20-1,SASQTVSGGYT
TRBV12-3/TRBV12-4,ASHRTGDGETQY
TRBV25-1,ATSEYFHPGDRTFETNYGYT
TRBV6-6,AVVAGGPPTDTQY
TRBV5-1,ASSTLTANTEAF
TRBV7-7,ASSPNEVGSTDTQY
TRBV11-2,ASSQRGGGGSETQY
TRBV29-1,SVAVIQGANEQF
TRBV12-3/TRBV12-4,ASREMGTGTNYGYT
TRBV7-3,ASRQDPGQLNEQY
TRBV4-1,ASSQEGGWTEAF
TRBV27,ASSTRGVNTEAF
TRBV12-3/TRBV12-4,ASSTGHFEAF
TRBV10-3,AISEYMGEGDTEAF
TRBV2,ASRRETDTQY
TRBV6-1,ASSKTSGGAADTQY
TRBV4-1,ASSQAGLGLETQY
TRBV5-1,ASSLDPRQGRNYGYT
TRBV5-1,ASSPPGASFYGYT
TRBV10-2,ASGQTSGGEDNEQY
TRBV12-3/TRBV12-4,ASSLRGVAGGEQY